A selection of T cell receptor beta chains follows, all from one sample in a study of metastatic and nonmetastatic thyroid tumors. TCRdb reprocessed the PCR reads via MiXCR. The sample shows roughly 4,900 clones, around 23% of them seen only once. Sample: adjacent normal tissue. These receptors were obtained from a female donor with papillary thyroid cancer or a benign thyroid nodule (not recorded which). Some clones in this sample may be carry-over from other donors' samples. The CDR3 runs from the conserved cysteine through the conserved F or W. The order of the fields is V gene, J gene, clone size, D gene, CDR3 protein, CDR3 DNA. D genes are given only for firm matches. Not every row has a clone size; where given, it reads once, few, many or a size class.

v_gene: TRBV27
j_gene: TRBJ2-1
abundance: medium-sized
d_gene: TRBD1
CDR3aa: CASSYPPDREDWNEQFF
CDR3nt: TGTGCCAGCAGTTACCCCCCCGACAGGGAAGATTGGAATGAGCAGTTCTTC

v_gene: TRBV7-2
j_gene: TRBJ1-1
abundance: medium-sized
d_gene: TRBD1
CDR3aa: CASSHDRGAEAFF
CDR3nt: TGTGCCAGCAGCCACGACAGGGGTGCTGAAGCTTTCTTT

v_gene: TRBV27
j_gene: TRBJ2-7
abundance: .
d_gene: TRBD2
CDR3aa: CASSLLGTSGRLKQYF
CDR3nt: TGTGCCAGCAGTTTATTGGGGACTAGCGGGAGGCTAAAGCAGTACTTC

v_gene: TRBV14
j_gene: TRBJ2-2
abundance: once
d_gene: TRBD1
CDR3aa: CASSQAYRQGMDGELFF
CDR3nt: TGTGCCAGCAGCCAAGCCTATCGACAGGGAATGGACGGGGAGCTGTTTTTT

v_gene: TRBV9
j_gene: TRBJ2-7
abundance: medium-sized
d_gene: .
CDR3aa: CASSAPLEREQYF
CDR3nt: TGTGCCAGCAGCGCCCCGCTGGAACGGGAGCAGTACTTC

v_gene: TRBV6-2/TRBV6-3
j_gene: TRBJ1-2
abundance: few
d_gene: TRBD1
CDR3aa: CASSLQGTHYTF
CDR3nt: TGTGCCAGCAGTTTACAGGGGACTCACTACACCTTC

v_gene: TRBV12-3/TRBV12-4
j_gene: TRBJ2-2
abundance: medium-sized
d_gene: .
CDR3aa: CASKGQNTGELFF
CDR3nt: TGTGCCAGCAAAGGACAAAACACCGGGGAGCTGTTTTTT

v_gene: TRBV18
j_gene: TRBJ2-2
abundance: medium-sized
d_gene: .
CDR3aa: CASSPKRLEELFF
CDR3nt: TGTGCCAGCTCACCGAAAAGGCTTGAGGAGCTGTTTTTT

v_gene: TRBV6-5
j_gene: TRBJ2-3
abundance: few
d_gene: TRBD2
CDR3aa: CASSSGTSGTDTQYF
CDR3nt: TGTGCCAGCAGTTCCGGGACTAGCGGCACAGATACGCAGTATTTT

v_gene: TRBV20-1
j_gene: TRBJ1-2
abundance: medium-sized
d_gene: TRBD1
CDR3aa: CSARDPRPPTPGQGYGYTF
CDR3nt: TGCAGTGCTAGAGATCCGCGCCCCCCAACTCCGGGACAGGGCTATGGCTACACCTTC